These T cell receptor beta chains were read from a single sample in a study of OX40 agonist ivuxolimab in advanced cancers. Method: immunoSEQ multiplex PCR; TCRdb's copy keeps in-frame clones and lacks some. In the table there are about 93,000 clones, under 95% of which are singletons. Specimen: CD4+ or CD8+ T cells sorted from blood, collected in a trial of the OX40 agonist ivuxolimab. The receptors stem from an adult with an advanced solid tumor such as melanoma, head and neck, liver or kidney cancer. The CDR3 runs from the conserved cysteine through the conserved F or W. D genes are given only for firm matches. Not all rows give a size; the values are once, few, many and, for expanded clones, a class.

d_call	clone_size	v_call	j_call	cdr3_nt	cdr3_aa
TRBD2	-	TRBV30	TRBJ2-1	TGTGCCTGGAGTGTAGGGCTAGCGGGGGGAAATGAGCAGTTCTTC	CAWSVGLAGGNEQFF
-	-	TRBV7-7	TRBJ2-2	TGTGCTAGCAGCTTAACCTGGAACACCGGGGAGCTGTTTTTT	CASSLTWNTGELFF
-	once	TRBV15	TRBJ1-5	TGTGCCACCAGCGAAGGGCGGTCGAGGCCCCAGCATTTT	CATSEGRSRPQHF
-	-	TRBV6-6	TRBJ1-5	TGTGCCAGCAGTTACCAGGGCGTTTCTGAGCCCCAGCATTTT	CASSYQGVSEPQHF
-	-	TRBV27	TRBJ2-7	TGTGCCAGCAGTGGAGCGGGTGGGGCGGGACCCCCCTACGAGCAGTACTTC	CASSGAGGAGPPYEQYF
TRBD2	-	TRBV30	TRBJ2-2	TGTGCCTGGAGACTAGCGGGCAACACCGGGGAGCTGTTTTTT	CAWRLAGNTGELFF
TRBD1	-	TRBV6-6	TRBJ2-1	TGTGCCAGCAGTTACTCCGACAGGGACAATGAGCAGTTCTTC	CASSYSDRDNEQFF
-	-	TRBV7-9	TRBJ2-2	TGTGCCAGCAGCCGGTGGCCCGGGGAGCTGTTTTTT	CASSRWPGELFF
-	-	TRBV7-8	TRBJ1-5	TGTGCCAGCAGCCCGGGGGGAGTTCAGCCCCAGCATTTT	CASSPGGVQPQHF
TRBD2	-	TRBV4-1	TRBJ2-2	TGCGCCAGCAGCCACGGGGGGGCCGGAACCGGGGAGCTGTTTTTT	CASSHGGAGTGELFF
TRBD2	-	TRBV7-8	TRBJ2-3	TGTGCCAGCAGCTTAGCGGTAGCGGGGGGGCGCGGAGATACGCAGTATTTT	CASSLAVAGGRGDTQYF
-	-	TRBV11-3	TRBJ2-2	TGTGCCAGCAGCGACGGGGCGAACACCGGGGAGCTGTTTTTT	CASSDGANTGELFF
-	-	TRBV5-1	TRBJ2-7	TGCGCCAGCAGCTTAAAGGGTAATTACGAGCAGTACTTC	CASSLKGNYEQYF
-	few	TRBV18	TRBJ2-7	TGTGCCACCCGAAGGGCTAGCGAGGGATCCGAGCAGTACTTC	CATRRASEGSEQYF
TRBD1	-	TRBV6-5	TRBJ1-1	TGTGCCAGCAGTTACCGTCGACAGGGCCTGAACACTGAAGCTTTCTTT	CASSYRRQGLNTEAFF
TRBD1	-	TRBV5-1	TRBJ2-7	TGCGCCAGCAGCTTACTGGGACAGGGGATCAACGAGCAGTACTTC	CASSLLGQGINEQYF
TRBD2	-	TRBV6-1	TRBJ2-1	TGTGCCAGCAGCGAGAGGACTAGGAAGGATAATGAGCAGTTCTTC	CASSERTRKDNEQFF
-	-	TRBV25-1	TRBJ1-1	TGTGCCAGCAGTGATCCCCCTAGGAACACTGAAGCTTTCTTT	CASSDPPRNTEAFF
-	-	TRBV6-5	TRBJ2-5	TGTGCCAGTTCCCCCCAGGGCTCGGGGGCCCAGTACTTC	CASSPQGSGAQYF
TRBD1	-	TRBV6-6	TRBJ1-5	TGTGCCAGCAGTTCGGACAGGCAGCCCCAGCATTTT	CASSSDRQPQHF
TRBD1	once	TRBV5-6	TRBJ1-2	TGTGCCAGCAGCCTTCCGGGACAGGGCCTTCCTAACTATGGCTACACCTTC	CASSLPGQGLPNYGYTF
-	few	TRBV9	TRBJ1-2	TGTGCCAGCAGCGTAGACCCGACAGGCCCCTATGGCTACACCTTC	CASSVDPTGPYGYTF
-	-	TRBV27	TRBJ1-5	TGTGCCAGCAGTCGAAGTCCAGGTACTGGTCAGCCCCAGCATTTT	CASSRSPGTGQPQHF
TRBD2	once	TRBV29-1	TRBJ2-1	TGCAGCGTAGAGCCCCTAGCGGGAGTCTACAATGAGCAGTTCTTC	CSVEPLAGVYNEQFF
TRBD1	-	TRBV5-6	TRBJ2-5	TGTGCCAGCAGCTTTTGGACAGGGGTGGAGACCCAGTACTTC	CASSFWTGVETQYF
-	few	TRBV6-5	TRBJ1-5	TGTGCCAGCAGTGCCCGAGGGGGAGGGCAGCCCCAGCATTTT	CASSARGGGQPQHF
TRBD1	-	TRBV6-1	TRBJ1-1	TGTGCCAGCAGTGAAGAGGAAGGGACAGGAGCTTTCTTT	CASSEEEGTGAFF
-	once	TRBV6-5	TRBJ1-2	TGTGCCAGCAGTTACTCGCACGGCAGCTATGGCTACACCTTC	CASSYSHGSYGYTF
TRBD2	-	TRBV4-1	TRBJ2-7	TGCGCCAGCAGCCAGGAACTAGCGGGGCCCCGCTCCTACGAGCAGTACTTC	CASSQELAGPRSYEQYF
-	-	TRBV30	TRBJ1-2	TGTGCCCGAGGGGATGGCTACACCTTC	CARGDGYTF
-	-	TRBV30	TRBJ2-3	TGTGCCTGGAGTGGGAGGACTAGCACAGATACGCAGTATTTT	CAWSGRTSTDTQYF
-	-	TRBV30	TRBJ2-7	TGTGCCTGGAGTGTGTTCTTCTCCTACGAGCAGTACTTC	CAWSVFFSYEQYF
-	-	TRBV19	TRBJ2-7	TGTGCCAGTGGGGCAGGCACTAGTGAGCAGTACTTC	CASGAGTSEQYF
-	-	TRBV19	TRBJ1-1	TGTGCCAGTATAGAAGGAAGGACTGAAGCTTTCTTT	CASIEGRTEAFF
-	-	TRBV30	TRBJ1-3	TGTGCCTGGAAAGCTGCGGGGGACACCATATATTTT	CAWKAAGDTIYF
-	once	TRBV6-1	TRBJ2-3	TGTGCCAGCAGTGAAGCCTACAGGGTCAGCACAGATACGCAGTATTTT	CASSEAYRVSTDTQYF
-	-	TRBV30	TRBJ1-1	TGTGCCTGGAGTGCCGGTTATGGGGCTGAAGCTTTCTTT	CAWSAGYGAEAFF
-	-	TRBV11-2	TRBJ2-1	TGTGCCAGCAGCCAGGGGCTGGGGTCCTACAATGAGCAGTTCTTC	CASSQGLGSYNEQFF
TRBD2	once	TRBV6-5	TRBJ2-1	TGTGCCAGCAGTTTTCGGACTAGCAGTGGGGGGAATGAGCAGTTCTTC	CASSFRTSSGGNEQFF
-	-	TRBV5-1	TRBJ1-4	TGCGCCAGCAGCCAGGGGAGAACAAGGACTAATGAAAAACTGTTTTTT	CASSQGRTRTNEKLFF
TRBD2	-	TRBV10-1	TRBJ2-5	TGCGCCAGCAGTGCGGGACTAGCGGGAGTTGCGACCCAGTACTTC	CASSAGLAGVATQYF
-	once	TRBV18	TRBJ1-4	TGTGCCAGCTCACTGGGCGCAACTAATGAAAAACTGTTTTTT	CASSLGATNEKLFF
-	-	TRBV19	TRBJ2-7	TGTGCCAGTACCCCGGGACATGCATCCTACGAGCAGTACTTC	CASTPGHASYEQYF
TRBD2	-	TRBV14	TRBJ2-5	TGTGCCAGCAGCCCCCTCGGGACTAGCGGACCGAATCAAGAGACCCAGTACTTC	CASSPLGTSGPNQETQYF
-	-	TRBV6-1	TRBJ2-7	TGTGCCAGCAGTGAAGCGGCGACCGAGCAGTACTTC	CASSEAATEQYF
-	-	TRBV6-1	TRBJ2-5	TGTGCCAGCACCCCCTGGGGCAGGGCCCAAGAGACCCAGTACTTC	CASTPWGRAQETQYF
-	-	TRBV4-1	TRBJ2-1	TGCGCCAGCAGCCAAGCGGGAGACTGGTACAATGAGCAGTTCTTC	CASSQAGDWYNEQFF
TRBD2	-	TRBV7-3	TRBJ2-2	TGTGCCAGCAGCTCGGCACCAGCGGGAGGATGGACCGGGGAGCCGTTTTTT	CASSSAPAGGWTGEPFF
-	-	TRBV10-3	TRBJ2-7	TGTGCCTCCCACCCAGGACAGACAACATCCTACGAGCAGTACTTC	CASHPGQTTSYEQYF
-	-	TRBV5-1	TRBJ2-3	TGCGCCAGCAGCTTGGGTCACCTCACAGATACGCAGTATTTT	CASSLGHLTDTQYF